This TCR beta chain came from a study of cytomegalovirus exposure and HLA in healthy donors. From germline, CDR1 is MDHEN and CDR2 SYDVKM. CDR3 length: 11 residues. V was pared by 5 bases and J by 4 bases, with 5 bases between. Regarding donors, all were healthy bone marrow donors. Researchers ran the PCR with 60 Vbeta and 13 Jbeta primers. The assay was immunoSEQ multiplex PCR, and TCRdb's table has in-frame clones only and misses some. The data contain 80,000 to 130,000 clones, around 72% of them singletons. Sequenced input: PBMCs. V usage is TRBV28 and J usage is TRBJ1-1; D unresolved. This clonotype was sampled from a male donor in good health and CMV-seropositive. Written as DNA, the CDR3 is TGTGCCAGCAGTGCGATCACTGAAGCTTTCTTT. This sequence encodes CASSAITEAFF.